This is a list of T cell receptor beta chains from one sample in a study of blood T cell repertoires in COVID-19. Libraries were prepared by immunoSEQ multiplex PCR; TCRdb keeps only in-frame clonotypes and omits some of them. The profile shows a few hundred thousand clones, approximately 83% of them singletons. The sequenced sample was peripheral blood. Source of these receptors: a woman in her twenties or thirties with COVID-19, enrolled during active disease. Both conserved end residues are trimmed from each CDR3.

V gene: TRBV2
J gene: TRBJ1-2
CDR3 protein: ASSGGTGDHGYT

V gene: TRBV5-1
J gene: TRBJ1-1
CDR3 protein: ASSLPGSDTEAF

V gene: TRBV7-2
J gene: TRBJ2-1
CDR3 protein: ASSSRTSGEQF

V gene: TRBV5-1
J gene: TRBJ2-1
CDR3 protein: ASRAPGQGASSQF

V gene: TRBV7-2
J gene: TRBJ2-7
CDR3 protein: ASSLASGGVYEQY

V gene: TRBV5-4
J gene: TRBJ2-3
CDR3 protein: ASSLGGLTDTQY

V gene: TRBV4-1
J gene: TRBJ1-5
CDR3 protein: ASRRTVNSNQPQH

V gene: TRBV10-3
J gene: TRBJ2-3
CDR3 protein: AISSGSADTQY

V gene: TRBV5-1
J gene: TRBJ1-1
CDR3 protein: ASSIDRGVNTEAF

V gene: TRBV15
J gene: TRBJ1-1
CDR3 protein: ATSREQTRGTEAF

V gene: TRBV6-2/TRBV6-3
J gene: TRBJ1-5
CDR3 protein: ASSPDSYNQPQH

V gene: TRBV9
J gene: TRBJ2-1
CDR3 protein: ASSGTAGPQF

V gene: TRBV14
J gene: TRBJ1-1
CDR3 protein: ASRRTGNTEAF

V gene: TRBV2
J gene: TRBJ2-7
CDR3 protein: ASSEIAYEQY

V gene: TRBV5-5
J gene: TRBJ2-7
CDR3 protein: ASSTDRGLDEQY

V gene: TRBV19
J gene: TRBJ1-4
CDR3 protein: ASSTQGMANEKLF

V gene: TRBV5-6
J gene: TRBJ2-7
CDR3 protein: ASSRDTAAYEQY

V gene: TRBV5-4
J gene: TRBJ2-3
CDR3 protein: ASSLVPKGGTDTQY

V gene: TRBV15
J gene: TRBJ2-3
CDR3 protein: ATSITGGRSTDTQY

V gene: TRBV5-4
J gene: TRBJ2-7
CDR3 protein: ASGGEATYEQY

V gene: TRBV28
J gene: TRBJ1-4
CDR3 protein: ASSLSLGTGGEKLF

V gene: TRBV7-2
J gene: TRBJ2-5
CDR3 protein: ASSLRGRGETQY

V gene: TRBV12-3/TRBV12-4
J gene: TRBJ1-1
CDR3 protein: ASSPNTEAF

V gene: TRBV30
J gene: TRBJ2-2
CDR3 protein: AWGLAGTGELF

V gene: TRBV3-1/TRBV3-2
J gene: TRBJ1-2
CDR3 protein: ASSPLDGVSREGYT

V gene: TRBV3-1/TRBV3-2
J gene: TRBJ2-3
CDR3 protein: ASSQDLSRRTDTQY

V gene: TRBV5-1
J gene: TRBJ1-4
CDR3 protein: ASSFGTAEEKLF

V gene: TRBV3-1/TRBV3-2
J gene: TRBJ2-1
CDR3 protein: ASSQDIAGTYNEQF

V gene: TRBV6-5
J gene: TRBJ2-2
CDR3 protein: ASSYGGAYTGELF

V gene: TRBV18
J gene: TRBJ2-5
CDR3 protein: ASSLPGQGRETQY

V gene: TRBV6-5
J gene: TRBJ1-2
CDR3 protein: ASSYSSGTSYGYT

V gene: TRBV2
J gene: TRBJ1-2
CDR3 protein: ASSDEINYGYT

V gene: TRBV7-7
J gene: TRBJ2-5
CDR3 protein: ASSLGGDRWETQY

V gene: TRBV19
J gene: TRBJ1-2
CDR3 protein: ASSIDQAEPYGYT

V gene: TRBV5-6
J gene: TRBJ1-5
CDR3 protein: ASSLQGSFHSNQPQH

V gene: TRBV19
J gene: TRBJ1-2
CDR3 protein: ASSAGTGASKGYT

V gene: TRBV27
J gene: TRBJ2-2
CDR3 protein: ASSLLLRGELF

V gene: TRBV18
J gene: TRBJ2-5
CDR3 protein: ASSPTEETQY

V gene: TRBV19
J gene: TRBJ2-6
CDR3 protein: ASSTQGVGANVLT

V gene: TRBV20-1
J gene: TRBJ1-1
CDR3 protein: SARANTEAF

V gene: TRBV27
J gene: TRBJ1-1
CDR3 protein: ASSAYRGDTEAF

V gene: TRBV7-2
J gene: TRBJ2-5
CDR3 protein: GAGRGPQETQY

V gene: TRBV11-3
J gene: TRBJ2-1
CDR3 protein: ASSLGDLGEQF